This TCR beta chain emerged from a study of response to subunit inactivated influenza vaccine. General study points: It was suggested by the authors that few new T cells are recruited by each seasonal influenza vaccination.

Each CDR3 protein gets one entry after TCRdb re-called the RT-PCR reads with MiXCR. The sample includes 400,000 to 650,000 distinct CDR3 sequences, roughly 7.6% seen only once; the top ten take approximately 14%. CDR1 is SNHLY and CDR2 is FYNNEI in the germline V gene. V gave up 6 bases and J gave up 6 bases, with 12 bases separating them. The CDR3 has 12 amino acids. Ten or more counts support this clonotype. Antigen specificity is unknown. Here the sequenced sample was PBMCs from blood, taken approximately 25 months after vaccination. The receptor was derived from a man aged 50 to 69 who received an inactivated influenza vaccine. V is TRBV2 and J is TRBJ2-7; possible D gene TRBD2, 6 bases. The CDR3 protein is CASRAGSGEQYF. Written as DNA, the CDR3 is TGTGCCAGCAGGGCGGGGTCCGGCGAGCAGTACTTC.